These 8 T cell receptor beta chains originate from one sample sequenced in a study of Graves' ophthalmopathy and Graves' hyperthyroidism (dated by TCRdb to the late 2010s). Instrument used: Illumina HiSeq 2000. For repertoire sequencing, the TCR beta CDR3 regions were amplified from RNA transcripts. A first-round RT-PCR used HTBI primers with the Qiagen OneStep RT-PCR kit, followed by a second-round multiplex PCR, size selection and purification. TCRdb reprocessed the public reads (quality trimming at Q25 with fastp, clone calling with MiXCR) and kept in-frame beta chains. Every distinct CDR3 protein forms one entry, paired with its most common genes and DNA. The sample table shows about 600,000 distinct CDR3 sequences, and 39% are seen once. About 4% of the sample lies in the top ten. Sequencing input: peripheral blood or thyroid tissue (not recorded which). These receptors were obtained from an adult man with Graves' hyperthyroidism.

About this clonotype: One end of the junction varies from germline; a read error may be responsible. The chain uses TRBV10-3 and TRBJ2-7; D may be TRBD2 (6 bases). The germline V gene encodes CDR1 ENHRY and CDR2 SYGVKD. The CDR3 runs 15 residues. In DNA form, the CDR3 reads TGTGCCAGCAGTTACTCGGAGGGTCTAGCCTACGAGCAGTACTTC. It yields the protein CASSYSEGLAYEQYF.

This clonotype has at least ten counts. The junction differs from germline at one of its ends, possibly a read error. In DNA, the CDR3 is TGCAGTGTTAGAGGCGAAGGGGGCAGGAACACTGAAGCTTTCTTT. Translation: CSVRGEGGRNTEAFF. The chain joins TRBV20-1 to TRBJ1-1, with 7 bases lining up with TRBD1. The CDR3 has 15 residues. The germline CDR1 and CDR2 sequences are DFQATT and SNEGSKA (reference sequence).

The chain's CDR3 is CASGPAGGPLEQYF. The CDR3 DNA reads as TGTGCCAGCGGACCAGCGGGAGGGCCGCTCGAGCAGTACTTC. The chain recombines TRBV25-1 with TRBJ2-7; 10 bases agree with TRBD2. CDR3 size: 14 residues. The ends lost 8 bases at V and 6 bases at J; junction bases unmatched: 10. The germline CDR1 and CDR2 sequences are MGHDK and SYGVNS.

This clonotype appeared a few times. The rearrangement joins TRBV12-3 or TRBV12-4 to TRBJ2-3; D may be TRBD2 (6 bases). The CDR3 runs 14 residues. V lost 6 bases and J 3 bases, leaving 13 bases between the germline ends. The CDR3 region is CASSPGLTTDTQYF. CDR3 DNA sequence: TGTGCCAGCAGCCCGGGACTCACAACAGATACGCAGTATTTT.

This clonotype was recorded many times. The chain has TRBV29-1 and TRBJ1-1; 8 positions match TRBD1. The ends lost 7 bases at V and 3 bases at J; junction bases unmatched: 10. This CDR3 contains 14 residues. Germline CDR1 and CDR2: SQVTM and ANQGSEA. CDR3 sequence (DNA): TGCAGCGCCAAACCCGGGACAGGTTACACTGAAGCTTTCTTT. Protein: CSAKPGTGYTEAFF.

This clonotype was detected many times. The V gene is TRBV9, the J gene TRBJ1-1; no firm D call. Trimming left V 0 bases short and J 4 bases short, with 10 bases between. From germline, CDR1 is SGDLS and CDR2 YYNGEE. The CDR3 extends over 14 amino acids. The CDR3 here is CASSVVATPTEAFF. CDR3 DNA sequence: TGTGCCAGCAGCGTAGTGGCTACCCCCACTGAAGCTTTCTTT.

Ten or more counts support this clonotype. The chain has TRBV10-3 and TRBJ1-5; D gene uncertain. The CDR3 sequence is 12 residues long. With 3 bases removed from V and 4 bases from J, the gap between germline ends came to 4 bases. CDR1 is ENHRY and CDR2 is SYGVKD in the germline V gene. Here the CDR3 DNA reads TGTGCCATCAGTGAACCGAATCAGCCCCAGCATTTT. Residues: CAISEPNQPQHF.

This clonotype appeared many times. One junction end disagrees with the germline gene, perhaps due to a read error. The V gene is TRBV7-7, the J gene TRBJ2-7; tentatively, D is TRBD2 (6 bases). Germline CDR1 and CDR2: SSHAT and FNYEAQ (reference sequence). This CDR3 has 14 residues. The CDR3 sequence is CASSLAVQGHEQYF. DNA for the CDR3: TGTGCTAGCAGCTTAGCGGTGCAGGGCCACGAGCAGTACTTC.